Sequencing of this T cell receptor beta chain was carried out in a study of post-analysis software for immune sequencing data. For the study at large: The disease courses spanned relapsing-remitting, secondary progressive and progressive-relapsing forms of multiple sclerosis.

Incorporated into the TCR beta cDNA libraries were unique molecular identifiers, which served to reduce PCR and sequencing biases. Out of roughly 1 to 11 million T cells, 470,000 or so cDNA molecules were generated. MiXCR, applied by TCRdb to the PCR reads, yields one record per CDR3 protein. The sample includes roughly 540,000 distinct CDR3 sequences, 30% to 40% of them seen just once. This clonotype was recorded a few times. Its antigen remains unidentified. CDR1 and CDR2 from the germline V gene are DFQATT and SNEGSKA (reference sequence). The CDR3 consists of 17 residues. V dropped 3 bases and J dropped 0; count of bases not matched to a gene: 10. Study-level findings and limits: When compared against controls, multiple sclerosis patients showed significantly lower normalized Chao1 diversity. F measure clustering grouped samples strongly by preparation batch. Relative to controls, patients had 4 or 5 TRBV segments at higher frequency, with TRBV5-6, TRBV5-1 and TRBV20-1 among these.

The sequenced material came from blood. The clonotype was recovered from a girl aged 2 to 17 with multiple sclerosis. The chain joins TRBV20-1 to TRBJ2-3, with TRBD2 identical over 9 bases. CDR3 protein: CSASPGAGGSSTDTQYF. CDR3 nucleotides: TGCAGTGCTAGTCCCGGAGCGGGGGGCTCTAGCACAGATACGCAGTATTTT.